The 21 T cell receptor beta chains in this list originate from one sample, sequenced in a study of cytomegalovirus exposure and HLA in healthy donors. The primer mix had 60 Vbeta and 13 Jbeta primers. Assay: immunoSEQ multiplex PCR; the TCRdb copy retains only in-frame clones and omits some. The data hold around 20,000 clones, with approximately 80% observed a single time. The sample comprised PBMCs. Receptor source: a human donor in good health.

The chain employs TRBV13 and TRBJ2-7; 8 bases are shared with TRBD2. With V trimmed by 5 bases and J by 0 bases, 6 bases remained unmatched. CDR1 and CDR2 from the germline V gene are PRHDT and FYEKMQ (reference sequence). The CDR3 totals 15 residues. CDR3 DNA: TGTGCCAGCAGCCCAAGGAGCGGGGGCTCCTACGAGCAGTACTTC. This gives the protein CASSPRSGGSYEQYF. Full variable domain (outside the CDR3, taken from reference TRBV13 and TRBJ2-7): AAGVIQSPRHLIKEKRETATLKCYPIPRHDTVYWYQQGPGQDPQFLISFYEKMQSDKGSIPDRFSAQQFSDYHSELNMSSLELGDSALYFCASSPRSGGSYEQYFGPGTRLTVT.

This clone was detected only a few times. This chain links TRBV9 with TRBJ2-3, with D tentatively TRBD2 (6 bases). CDR3 size: 14 residues. Trimming removed 3 bases at V and 7 bases at J, with 15 bases between. From germline, CDR1 is SGDLS and CDR2 YYNGEE. CDR3 in DNA: TGTGCCAGCAGCGGGAGTCTAGCGAGTAATACGCAGTATTTT. It encodes CASSGSLASNTQYF.

V and J are TRBV6-5 and TRBJ1-2; no clear D. The V and J ends lost 2 bases and 7 bases respectively, with 11 bases between them. Germline V gene lookup returns CDR1 MNHEY and CDR2 SVGAGI. CDR3 length: 13 amino acids. This CDR3 reads CASSYAETCGYTF. The CDR3 DNA is TGTGCCAGCAGTTACGCAGAAACCTGTGGCTACACCTTC.

V and J are TRBV19 and TRBJ2-2, with D possibly TRBD1 on 5 matching bases. The CDR3 contains 12 residues. V was pared by 6 bases and J by 11 bases, with 13 bases between. From germline, CDR1 is LNHDA and CDR2 SQIVND (reference sequence). The CDR3 loop is CASRSGAAELFF. The CDR3 DNA follows: TGTGCCAGTAGAAGTGGGGCAGCCGAGCTGTTTTTT. Complete variable domain (other parts from reference TRBV19 and TRBJ2-2): DGGITQSPKYLFRKEGQNVTLSCEQNLNHDAMYWYRQDPGQGLRLIYYSQIVNDFQKGDIAEGYSVSREKKESFPLTVTSAQKNPTAFYLCASRSGAAELFFGEGSRLTVL.

This CDR3 reads CASSLAGGTTGELFF. CDR3 nucleotide sequence: TGTGCCAGCAGCTTAGCGGGGGGAACCACCGGGGAGCTGTTTTTT. This chain links TRBV11-2 with TRBJ2-2; TRBD2 aligns across 7 bases. Germline-derived CDR1 and CDR2 are SGHAT and FQNNGV. CDR3 size: 15 residues. V was clipped by 1 base and J by 4 bases; unmatched bases: 3.

The rearrangement links TRBV30 to TRBJ2-2, with 9 bases lining up with TRBD2. The CDR3 is made up of 15 amino acids. V dropped 0 bases and J dropped 4; count of bases not matched to a gene: 3. Per the germline V gene, CDR1 is GTSNPN and CDR2 is SVGIG (reference sequence). CDR3 in amino acids: CAWSVFSGGTGELFF. In DNA, the CDR3 is TGTGCCTGGAGTGTATTTAGCGGGGGCACCGGGGAGCTGTTTTTT. Full variable domain (outside the CDR3, taken from reference TRBV30 and TRBJ2-2): SQTIHQWPATLVQPVGSPLSLECTVEGTSNPNLYWYRQAAGRGLQLLFYSVGIGQISSEVPQNLSASRPQDRQFILSSKKLLLSDSGFYLCAWSVFSGGTGELFFGEGSRLTVL.

This sequence joins TRBV7-9 and TRBJ1-4; 7 bases line up with TRBD1. Germline CDR1 and CDR2: SEHNR and FQNEAQ (reference sequence). V was pared by 0 bases and J by 1 base, with 2 bases of the junction left unmatched. CDR3 length: 16 residues. The CDR3 region is CASSLAAGGTNEKLFF. CDR3 coding DNA: TGTGCCAGCAGCTTAGCGGCAGGGGGAACTAATGAAAAACTGTTTTTT.

The chain employs TRBV5-6 and TRBJ2-3, with unresolved D. Trimming shortened V by 4 bases and J by 4 bases, and 10 bases separated the two germline ends. The CDR3 is made up of 13 amino acids. CDR1 is SGHDT, CDR2 YYEEEE, per germline. The chain's CDR3 is CASSLGSPDTQYF. The CDR3, as DNA: TGTGCCAGCAGCCTCGGGTCTCCAGATACGCAGTATTTT.

The chain has TRBV11-1 and TRBJ2-3; 7 positions match TRBD2. The V segment lost 3 bases and the J segment 5 bases; nucleotides outside the gene matches: 11. The CDR3 totals 16 residues. CDR1 and CDR2 (germline): SGHAT, FQDESV (reference sequence). The CDR3 reads CASSFQKGLLGDTQYF. In DNA, the CDR3 is TGTGCCAGCAGCTTCCAAAAGGGACTATTAGGAGATACGCAGTATTTT.

The chain has TRBV4-1 and TRBJ1-3; no clear D. Trimming pared 3 bases from V and 0 bases from J, leaving 12 bases between. Germline CDR1 is MGHRA and CDR2 is YSYEKL. This CDR3 region has 16 residues. CDR3 bases: TGCGCCAGCAGCCAGCCCCTAAAACGCTCTGGAAACACCATATATTTT. Amino acid sequence: CASSQPLKRSGNTIYF.

This clone came up a few times. The chain recombines TRBV19 with TRBJ2-1; 10 bases match TRBD2. V shed 8 bases and J 6 bases; nucleotides not matched to a gene: 10. The CDR3 totals 15 residues. Germline assignment: CDR1 LNHDA and CDR2 SQIVND (reference sequence). The CDR3 nucleotides are TGTGCCAGTTCCCGCCCCGCTAGCGGGGGCAATGAGCAGTTCTTC. This encodes CASSRPASGGNEQFF.

The chain combines TRBV15 with TRBJ2-3; TRBD2 matches 9 bases. Germline trimming cut 4 bases from V and 1 base from J; bases unmatched to any gene: 15. The CDR3 is 19 residues long. Germline CDR1 reads LNHNV; CDR2 reads YYDKDF (reference sequence). The CDR3 here is CATSKVRLAEPEGTDTQYF. For the CDR3, the DNA is TGTGCCACCAGCAAAGTGAGACTAGCGGAACCCGAGGGCACAGATACGCAGTATTTT.

The chain has TRBV16 and TRBJ1-1; D remains unclear. CDR1 and CDR2 (germline): KGHSY, FQNENV. V lost 4 bases, J lost 1 base, and 10 bases lay in between. The CDR3 totals 14 residues. The CDR3 sequence is CASSPQAANTEAFF. The CDR3 DNA sequence: TGTGCCAGCAGCCCCCAGGCTGCGAACACTGAAGCTTTCTTT.

Here the CDR3 DNA reads TGTGCCAGCAGCTTAGAGCGGGGTAACACCGGGGAGCTGTTTTTT. It codes for CASSLERGNTGELFF. This chain uses TRBV7-3 with TRBJ2-2; 7 bases align to TRBD2. The CDR3 sequence is 15 residues long. The V gene's germline CDR1 is SGHTA and CDR2 FQGTGA. With 2 bases clipped from V and 2 bases from J, the junction kept 2 bases outside the gene matches.

This chain's CDR3 is CASSLVLSPPGETQYF. In DNA form, the CDR3 reads TGTGCCAGCAGCTTAGTTTTGTCCCCACCCGGGGAGACCCAGTACTTC. The chain couples TRBV7-9 to TRBJ2-5; no clear D gene. Germline CDR1 is SEHNR and CDR2 is FQNEAQ (reference sequence). CDR3 length equals 16 residues. Trimming pared 1 base from V and 5 bases from J, leaving 17 bases between. The variable domain in full, completed from reference TRBV7-9 and TRBJ2-5, reads DTGVSQNPRHKITKRGQNVTFRCDPISEHNRLYWYRQTLGQGPEFLTYFQNEAQLEKSRLLSDRFSAERPKGSFSTLEIQRTEQGDSAMYLCASSLVLSPPGETQYFGPGTRLLVL.

The CDR3 sequence: CASSGSTGNTEAFF. Here the CDR3 DNA reads TGTGCCAGCAGTGGATCGACAGGGAACACTGAAGCTTTCTTT. V usage is TRBV6-5 and J usage is TRBJ1-1; D might be TRBD1 (6 bases). V shed 5 bases and J shed 1 base, with 11 bases lying between them. Germline lookup yields CDR1 MNHEY and CDR2 SVGAGI. This CDR3 is 14 amino acids long.

J is TRBJ1-4 and V is TRBV4-3; 9 bases map to TRBD1. Germline CDR1 is LGHNA and CDR2 is YSLEER. V lost 3 bases, J lost 8 bases, and 13 bases stayed unmatched. The CDR3 has 17 amino acids. The CDR3, as DNA: TGCGCCAGCAGCCAGCCACAGGGGGCAGGGTTCGGAGAAAAACTGTTTTTT. It specifies CASSQPQGAGFGEKLFF.

The chain has TRBV7-2 and TRBJ2-3; 7 bases line up with TRBD2. This CDR3 has 13 amino acids. Trimming removed 11 bases from V and 4 bases from J; junction bases left unmatched: 9. Germline lookup yields CDR1 SGHTA and CDR2 FQGNSA. Here the CDR3 reads CAGSGLGPDTQYF. The CDR3 region has the DNA TGTGCCGGGTCCGGACTAGGGCCAGATACGCAGTATTTT.

The genes are TRBV5-1 and TRBJ1-1; unclear D gene. The CDR3 contains 13 residues. V lost 0 bases to trimming and J lost 8 bases, with 11 bases between them. Looked up from germline, CDR1 is SGHRS and CDR2 is YFSETQ. Written as DNA, the CDR3 is TGCGCCAGCAGCTTGGGGCAGCGGGCGGAAGCTTTCTTT. Its protein is CASSLGQRAEAFF.

The chain combines TRBV18 with TRBJ1-1; D gene unclear. V was trimmed by 2 bases and J by 1 base, leaving 8 bases between them. The CDR3 runs 14 residues. The germline CDR1 and CDR2 sequences are KGHSH and LQKENI. DNA for the CDR3: TGTGCCAGCTCACCAGTCACAGCGAACACTGAAGCTTTCTTT. This codes for CASSPVTANTEAFF.

This clone occurred a few times. V usage is TRBV4-3 and J usage is TRBJ2-1; maybe TRBD2 (6 bases). Germline V gene lookup returns CDR1 LGHNA and CDR2 YSLEER. Between the trimmed V and J ends, which lost 4 bases and 7 bases, there was a span of 14 bases. This CDR3 contains 14 residues. Written as DNA, the CDR3 is TGCGCCAGCAGCCCCCGATATAGCGGTAATGAGCAGTTCTTC. Amino acids: CASSPRYSGNEQFF.